This record concerns one TCR beta chain sequence. Antigen unknown. Trimming left V 4 bases short and J 4 bases short, with 17 bases between. From germline, CDR1 is SGHNT and CDR2 YYREEE (reference sequence). There are 15 residues in the CDR3. At the deep level, the assay was run. Generated by immunoSEQ multiplex PCR, the TCRdb table keeps only in-frame clones and is missing some. The data show under 1,100,000 clones, with about 75% seen just once and about 1.5% held by the top ten. These data belong to a study of shared clonotypes between healthy human individuals. Study at large: Used for every donor were three CD4 naive, three CD4 memory, two CD8 naive and one CD8 memory plate. General study findings and limits: Across subsets, estimated richness was generally greater for naive than for memory populations.

Sequenced input: memory CD4+ T cells sorted from blood. The subset: CD45RA-negative fraction. This chain joins TRBV5-4 and TRBJ2-5; the D call may be TRBD1 or TRBD2 (6 bases each). The receptor was isolated from a man aged 18 to 30 in good health. CDR3 bases: TGTGCCAGCAGCCCCGAGGGGGGCGCGGGAGAGACCCAGTACTTC. Translation: CASSPEGGAGETQYF. The full variable domain, completed using reference TRBV5-4 and TRBJ2-5, is ETGVTQSPTHLIKTRGQQVTLRCSSQSGHNTVSWYQQALGQGPQFIFQYYREEENGRGNFPPRFSGLQFPNYSSELNVNALELDDSALYLCASSPEGGAGETQYFGPGTRLLVL.